The 2 T cell receptor beta chains listed next were all sequenced from one sample in a study of blood T cell repertoires in COVID-19. Profiling relied on immunoSEQ multiplex PCR, and the TCRdb table lists in-frame clones only, not all of them. The top ten clones hold less than 15% of a sample with about 90,000 clones, over 75% of them seen once. Sequencing was done on a sample of peripheral blood. Receptors were obtained from a human donor in a cohort sampled during active COVID-19.

This chain connects TRBV18 to TRBJ2-7; 13 nucleotides agree with TRBD2. Germline trimming cut 5 bases from V and 2 bases from J; bases unmatched to any gene: 9. CDR1 is KGHSH, CDR2 LQKENI, per germline. The CDR3 has 17 amino acids. CDR3 nucleotides: TGTGCCAGCTCAGCTGGACTAGCGGGGGATTGGACCTACGAGCAGTACTTC. Amino acid sequence: CASSAGLAGDWTYEQYF.

The chain employs TRBV4-1 and TRBJ1-1; 11 bases line up with TRBD1. Germline V gives CDR1 MGHRA, CDR2 YSYEKL. The CDR3 loop spans 18 amino acids. V was clipped by 6 bases and J by 7 bases; unmatched bases: 19. This chain's CDR3 is CASRPPGQGVRKGIEAFF. CDR3 bases: TGCGCCAGCAGACCACCGGGACAGGGGGTGCGTAAGGGAATTGAAGCTTTCTTT.